Listed below are T cell receptor beta chains from one sample, sequenced in a study of cytomegalovirus exposure and HLA in healthy donors. Data came from immunoSEQ multiplex PCR; TCRdb stores just in-frame clones and leaves some out. The sample shows about 120,000 clones, about 10% of them seen only once. Sequences were obtained from PBMCs. These receptors came from a man under 40 in good health and CMV-seronegative. Each CDR3 is given with its conserved first and last residue. Each record gives: D gene, V gene, clone size, J gene, CDR3 DNA, CDR3 protein. D genes are given only for firm matches. Clone size is not always given. Where it is, it says once, few, many or a class for expanded clones.

D: TRBD2
V: TRBV29-1
size: few
J: TRBJ2-3
DNA: TGCAGCGTCCTGAGCGGGAGGGCTTTGACAGATACGCAGTATTTT
CDR3: CSVLSGRALTDTQYF

D: TRBD1
V: TRBV19
size: NA
J: TRBJ2-7
DNA: TGTGCCAGTAGTTGGGACAGCGCTCTACCCTCGGTGTACGAGCAGTACTTC
CDR3: CASSWDSALPSVYEQYF

D: TRBD2
V: TRBV19
size: once
J: TRBJ2-5
DNA: TGTGCCAGTAGTATAGGTCGACTAGCCCAAGAGACCCAGTACTTC
CDR3: CASSIGRLAQETQYF

D: TRBD2
V: TRBV19
size: NA
J: TRBJ2-5
DNA: TGTGCCAGTAGTCCTAGGGCCGTGGGGGGGTATGCAACCGAGACCCAGTACTTC
CDR3: CASSPRAVGGYATETQYF

D: TRBD1
V: TRBV6-4
size: NA
J: TRBJ2-1
DNA: TGTGCCAGCAGTGACAGGGGGCACAATGAGCAGTTCTTC
CDR3: CASSDRGHNEQFF

D: TRBD2
V: TRBV4-2
size: NA
J: TRBJ2-1
DNA: TGTGCCAGCAGCCAACCGGGACTAGCGGGCTCCTACAATGAGCAGTTCTTC
CDR3: CASSQPGLAGSYNEQFF

D: NA
V: TRBV29-1
size: few
J: TRBJ1-1
DNA: TGCAGCGTCCCCGACGGGGGGGACACTGAAGCTTTCTTT
CDR3: CSVPDGGDTEAFF

D: TRBD2
V: TRBV11-2
size: NA
J: TRBJ2-3
DNA: TGTGCCAGCAGCCCGCGGGGGAGCACAGATACGCAGTATTTT
CDR3: CASSPRGSTDTQYF

D: TRBD1
V: TRBV2
size: NA
J: TRBJ1-5
DNA: TGTGCCAGCAGTACACAGGGGGCGAGCAATCAGCCCCAGCATTTT
CDR3: CASSTQGASNQPQHF

D: NA
V: TRBV11-2
size: NA
J: TRBJ1-6
DNA: TGTGCCAGCAGCTTAGTCGGGGGAACTGGTTCACCCCTCCACTTT
CDR3: CASSLVGGTGSPLHF

D: NA
V: TRBV4-2
size: NA
J: TRBJ2-3
DNA: TGTGCCAGCAGCCAAGAGGCGGGAACAGATACGCAGTATTTT
CDR3: CASSQEAGTDTQYF

D: NA
V: TRBV5-1
size: few
J: TRBJ2-1
DNA: TGCGCCAGCAGCGCCGCTAGCTCCTACAATGAGCAGTTCTTC
CDR3: CASSAASSYNEQFF

D: NA
V: TRBV5-1
size: NA
J: TRBJ2-3
DNA: TGCGCCAGCAGCCCAGACAACACAGATACGCAGTATTTT
CDR3: CASSPDNTDTQYF

D: NA
V: TRBV18
size: NA
J: TRBJ2-6
DNA: TGTGCCAGCTCAGCCCGAGGCTTACTCTCTGGGGCCAACGTCCTGACTTTC
CDR3: CASSARGLLSGANVLTF

D: TRBD2
V: TRBV6-4
size: medium-sized
J: TRBJ2-1
DNA: TGTGCCAGCAGTGACGGGACTAGCGGGCCCAATGAGCAGTTCTTC
CDR3: CASSDGTSGPNEQFF

D: NA
V: TRBV2
size: few
J: TRBJ1-1
DNA: TGTGCCAGCAGTGAAAGGCTAGCTGCTTCGGCTTTCTTT
CDR3: CASSERLAASAFF

D: NA
V: TRBV19
size: NA
J: TRBJ2-2
DNA: TGTGCCAGTACCGTCGGGTCCGGGGAGCTGTTTTTT
CDR3: CASTVGSGELFF

D: NA
V: TRBV27
size: NA
J: TRBJ2-2
DNA: TGTGCCAGCAGTTTTGGGCAGGGGTACACCGGGGAGCTGTTTTTT
CDR3: CASSFGQGYTGELFF

D: NA
V: TRBV15
size: few
J: TRBJ2-7
DNA: TGTGCCACCAGCAGAGATCCGGGGGTCCCCTACGAGCAGTACTTC
CDR3: CATSRDPGVPYEQYF

D: NA
V: TRBV7-2
size: few
J: TRBJ2-1
DNA: TGTGCCAGCAGCTTAGTGGGCAGTTCCTACAATGAGCAGTTCTTC
CDR3: CASSLVGSSYNEQFF

D: NA
V: TRBV6-1
size: few
J: TRBJ2-7
DNA: TGTGCCAGCAGTGAGGCGACAGGCCCCTACGAGCAGTACTTC
CDR3: CASSEATGPYEQYF

D: NA
V: TRBV5-4
size: few
J: TRBJ2-1
DNA: TGTGCCAGCAGCTCACAGGGAAGCTCCTACAATGAGCAGTTCTTC
CDR3: CASSSQGSSYNEQFF

D: TRBD1
V: TRBV4-1
size: few
J: TRBJ2-2
DNA: TGCGCCAGCAGCCAGGAGGACAGGGAGACCGGGGAGCTGTTTTTT
CDR3: CASSQEDRETGELFF

D: TRBD1
V: TRBV5-4
size: NA
J: TRBJ1-2
DNA: TGTGCCACGGGGTCAGACAGGGGGCTTGTTGGCTACACCTTC
CDR3: CATGSDRGLVGYTF

D: NA
V: TRBV28
size: few
J: TRBJ2-3
DNA: TGTGCCAGCAGTGCTCCGGGAGATGGCACAGATACGCAGTATTTT
CDR3: CASSAPGDGTDTQYF

D: TRBD2
V: TRBV11-3
size: NA
J: TRBJ2-2
DNA: TGTGCCAGCAGCTTAGGGGCTAGCGGGAAAAGGGGCGGGGAGCTGTTTTTT
CDR3: CASSLGASGKRGGELFF

D: NA
V: TRBV2
size: few
J: TRBJ2-3
DNA: TGTGCCAGCCAGGAGGAAAGCACAGATACGCAGTATTTT
CDR3: CASQEESTDTQYF

D: NA
V: TRBV30
size: few
J: TRBJ2-7
DNA: TGTGCCTGGAGCGGTGGGAGTAGGACCTACGAGCAGTACTTC
CDR3: CAWSGGSRTYEQYF

D: NA
V: TRBV13
size: few
J: TRBJ2-1
DNA: TGTGCCAGCAGCCGTGACAATGAGCAGTTCTTC
CDR3: CASSRDNEQFF

D: TRBD1
V: TRBV28
size: NA
J: TRBJ2-7
DNA: TGTGCCAGCAGCCCTTGGGGACAGCCCTACGAGCAGTACTTC
CDR3: CASSPWGQPYEQYF

D: NA
V: TRBV4-1
size: few
J: TRBJ2-5
DNA: TGCGCCAGCAGCCAATCTATACAAGAGACCCAGTACTTC
CDR3: CASSQSIQETQYF

D: TRBD1
V: TRBV27
size: few
J: TRBJ1-2
DNA: TGTGCCAGCAGTTTATCTTTCGGGACAGGGGAACTCAAACTCTATGGCTACACCTTC
CDR3: CASSLSFGTGELKLYGYTF

D: TRBD2
V: TRBV9
size: NA
J: TRBJ2-1
DNA: TGTGCCAGCAGCGTAGAAACTAGCGCCGTAGGTCAGTTCTTC
CDR3: CASSVETSAVGQFF

D: TRBD1
V: TRBV7-9
size: NA
J: TRBJ1-1
DNA: TGTGCCAGCAGACAGGGGGACACTGAAGCTTTCTTT
CDR3: CASRQGDTEAFF

D: TRBD1
V: TRBV5-6
size: few
J: TRBJ2-6
DNA: TGTGCCAGCAGCCCAATACCCTACAGGGGCTCTGGGGCCAACGTCCTGACTTTC
CDR3: CASSPIPYRGSGANVLTF

D: NA
V: TRBV13
size: few
J: TRBJ2-5
DNA: TGTGCCAGCAGCTTCCAGGGAGAGACCCAGTACTTC
CDR3: CASSFQGETQYF

D: TRBD1
V: TRBV19
size: NA
J: TRBJ1-2
DNA: TGTGCCAGTACCCTAACCGGGACAGGGGGCGATGGCTACACCTTC
CDR3: CASTLTGTGGDGYTF

D: NA
V: TRBV2
size: NA
J: TRBJ2-2
DNA: TGTGCCAGCAGTGAAGCCGGGAGCTCCGGGGAGCTGTTTTTT
CDR3: CASSEAGSSGELFF